The T cell receptor beta chain under discussion was sequenced for a study of blood T cells in healthy people across ages. Study in general: With template switching, about one barcoded beta molecule was captured per two T cells. Overall study findings and caveats: Per million T cells, TCR beta diversity dropped about linearly as age rose.

Trimming removed 7 bases at V and 4 bases at J, with 4 bases between. The CDR3 loop spans 9 amino acids. Germline values: CDR1 SQVTM, CDR2 ANQGSEA. Primers used in a second PCR of about 6 to 11 cycles were a sample-barcoded 5' primer and a J-beta primer mix. Each cDNA was tagged by a template-switch adaptor containing 12 random nucleotides. TCRdb independently ran MiXCR on the 5' RACE reads; one entry per CDR3 protein. The sample lists about 1,500,000 distinct CDR3 sequences, approximately 30% occurring once. Total RNA, at least 6 micrograms per sample, came from PBMCs. This clonotype was seen repeatedly, ten times or more. Its antigen is undetermined.

This sequence originates from a woman in her 30s in good health. This chain uses TRBV29-1 with TRBJ2-5; D call uncertain. Material: blood. CDR3 loop: CSAGETQYF. In DNA, the CDR3 is TGCAGCGCGGGAGAGACCCAGTACTTC.